Below are 10 T cell receptor beta chains sequenced from a single sample in a study of T cell responses to AZD1222 COVID-19 vaccine (dated by TCRdb to the early 2020s). The time point label, as the study defines it: baseline before first vaccination. Libraries were built with the immunoSEQ multiplex PCR assay. The source is immuneACCESS, and TCRdb retained only in-frame sequences with V and J called. Part of the clones is not carried over; for the studies checked, unresolved V genes explain less than half of this, and the remainder is unexplained. The sample contains some 150,000 clones, 90% to 95% of them found a single time. Approximately 2.1% of the sample rests with the top ten. This sample comprised peripheral blood, obtained on day 0 of AZD1222 vaccination. These receptors were collected from an adult in good health.

DNA of the CDR3: TGCGCCAGCAGCCCCCGTACAGGGGGCGCGGGAGAGCAGTACTTC. Translation gives CASSPRTGGAGEQYF. The chain uses TRBV4-1 and TRBJ2-7, with 9 bases matching TRBD1. J was trimmed by 7 bases and V by 4 bases; bases with no gene match: 11. Germline-derived CDR1 and CDR2 are MGHRA and YSYEKL. The CDR3 has 15 amino acids.

V is TRBV9 and J is TRBJ1-2; maybe TRBD1 (6 bases). Trimming left V 0 bases short and J 2 bases short, with 11 bases between. Per germline, CDR1 SGDLS and CDR2 YYNGEE. The CDR3 runs 15 residues. The chain's CDR3 is CASSVGWGANYGYTF. The CDR3 DNA sequence: TGTGCCAGCAGCGTAGGATGGGGGGCCAACTATGGCTACACCTTC.

The chain uses TRBV2 and TRBJ2-5, with D maybe TRBD1 (5 bases). Germline CDR1 reads SNHLY; CDR2 reads FYNNEI. The length of the CDR3 is 14 residues. V lost 0 bases, J lost 13 bases, and 18 bases lay in between. For the CDR3, the DNA is TGTGCCAGCAGTGAAGCGCTTCTTAGTATTCAGGGGTACTTC. Translation: CASSEALLSIQGYF.

The chain recombines TRBV15 with TRBJ1-4; D possibly corresponds to TRBD1 (6 bases). Germline loops: CDR1 LNHNV, CDR2 YYDKDF (reference sequence). The CDR3 spans 15 residues. The V end lost 1 base, the J end lost 6 bases, and 12 bases lay between the germline ends. The CDR3 DNA follows: TGTGCCACCAGCAGAGCAGGGAACAGGGATGAAAAACTGTTTTTT. Its translation is CATSRAGNRDEKLFF.

The chain links TRBV18 to TRBJ2-2; 10 bases match TRBD1. The CDR3 runs to 16 residues. The germline V gene has CDR1 KGHSH and CDR2 LQKENI. J lost 6 bases, V lost 5 bases, and 9 bases had no gene match. The CDR3 coding sequence is TGTGCCAGCTCATCCATGGGGACAGGGGAATCCGGGGAGCTGTTTTTT. This encodes CASSSMGTGESGELFF.

This clone was counted a few times. The chain joins TRBV11-3 to TRBJ2-3, with unresolved D. The germline V gene has CDR1 SGHNT and CDR2 YENEEA. The CDR3 extends over 12 amino acids. V was shortened by 5 bases and J by 3 bases, with 6 bases between the two germline ends. The CDR3 loop is CASSLGTDTQYF. CDR3 DNA sequence: TGTGCCAGCAGCCTCGGGACAGATACGCAGTATTTT.

This chain links TRBV9 with TRBJ1-6; D is uncertain. Trimming removed 0 bases from V and 8 bases from J, with 6 bases in between. The CDR3 runs 13 residues. The germline V gene has CDR1 SGDLS and CDR2 YYNGEE. CDR3 protein: CASSVAGDSPLHF. The CDR3 DNA reads as TGTGCCAGCAGCGTAGCGGGTGATTCACCCCTCCACTTT. Looking up the rest from reference TRBV9 and TRBJ1-6 gives the full variable domain: DSGVTQTPKHLITATGQRVTLRCSPRSGDLSVYWYQQSLDQGLQFLIQYYNGEERAKGNILERFSAQQFPDLHSELNLSSLELGDSALYFCASSVAGDSPLHFGNGTRLTVT.

This clone has more than one count but fewer than ten. The V gene is TRBV25-1, the J gene TRBJ1-6; D call uncertain. The CDR3 has 13 residues. Per germline, CDR1 MGHDK and CDR2 SYGVNS. V shed 0 bases and J shed 7 bases, with 4 bases lying between them. This CDR3 reads CASSEYRNSPLHF. Here the CDR3 DNA reads TGTGCCAGCAGTGAATATAGGAATTCACCCCTCCACTTT. Full variable domain (rest looked up from reference TRBV25-1 and TRBJ1-6): EADIYQTPRYLVIGTGKKITLECSQTMGHDKMYWYQQDPGMELHLIHYSYGVNSTEKGDLSSESTVSRIRTEHFPLTLESARPSHTSQYLCASSEYRNSPLHFGNGTRLTVT.

This chain uses TRBV18 with TRBJ1-2, with 8 bases identical to TRBD1. J lost 2 bases, V lost 3 bases, and 8 bases had no gene match. Germline V lookup: CDR1 KGHSH, CDR2 LQKENI. The CDR3 runs 16 residues. CDR3 sequence: CASSPAVAGGNYGYTF. CDR3 bases: TGTGCCAGCTCACCGGCTGTGGCAGGGGGCAACTATGGCTACACCTTC.

This rearrangement joins TRBV7-3 to TRBJ1-1, with 8 bases aligning to TRBD1. Germline lookup yields CDR1 SGHTA and CDR2 FQGTGA. This CDR3 comprises 15 residues. Trimming cost V 1 base and J 3 bases; bases outside gene matches: 4. CDR3 bases: TGTGCCAGCAGCTTAAGTAACAGGGGGGACACTGAAGCTTTCTTT. This translates into CASSLSNRGDTEAFF.